The sequence of this T cell receptor beta chain was determined in a study of early stage breast cancer tumors. Study overall: About 80% of the 16 invasive tumors were ER+, PR+ and HER2-.

Blood replicates held 0.5 ug DNA, tumor or normal breast about 1.5 ug, two each. TCRdb's table, derived via immunoSEQ multiplex PCR, lists solely in-frame clones and lacks some. Here the sample spans more than 60,000 clones, more than 60% being singletons. The sample taken for sequencing was blood. The sequence was collected from a person in their sixties or seventies with breast cancer.

CDR3: CASSLVSAGYEQYF. In DNA form, the CDR3 reads TGTGCCAGCAGCTTAGTGTCAGCGGGCTACGAGCAGTACTTC. The chain recombines TRBV7-6 with TRBJ2-7; D possibly corresponds to TRBD2 (6 bases). Trimming removed 1 base from V and 3 bases from J, with 10 bases in between. This CDR3 is 14 amino acids long. Germline V lookup: CDR1 SGHVS, CDR2 FNYEAQ.